The 17 T cell receptor beta chains reported below all come from one sample, sequenced in a study of cytomegalovirus exposure and HLA in healthy donors. 60 Vbeta and 13 Jbeta primers were used in PCR. Clones were read by immunoSEQ multiplex PCR, and TCRdb kept only the in-frame ones, dropping some. The table includes about 140,000 clones, 68% detected once. Specimen: PBMCs. Source of these receptors: a man between 60 and 75 years old in good health and CMV-seronegative.

On this clone itself: Distinct nucleotide sequences in the sample also encode this CDR3. The chain carries TRBV9 and TRBJ1-5; D uncertain. The CDR3 is made up of 15 amino acids. Germline CDR1 is SGDLS and CDR2 is YYNGEE. V lost 0 bases and J 0 bases, leaving 7 bases between the germline ends. CDR3 sequence reads: CASSVGGNSNQPQHF. In DNA form, the CDR3 reads TGTGCCAGCAGCGTAGGAGGTAATAGCAATCAGCCCCAGCATTTT.

V usage is TRBV6-1 and J usage is TRBJ1-5; D not resolved. The CDR3 sequence is 12 residues long. Germline-derived CDR1 and CDR2 are MNHNS and SASEGT. V was clipped by 3 bases and J by 7 bases, with 7 bases between them. CDR3 in amino acids: CASSDLVQPQHF. CDR3 nucleotides: TGTGCCAGCAGTGACCTAGTACAGCCCCAGCATTTT.

This clone was found a few times. The chain links TRBV27 to TRBJ1-5, with D perhaps TRBD1 (5 bases). Looked up from germline, CDR1 is MNHEY and CDR2 is SMNVEV (reference sequence). CDR3 length equals 13 residues. Between the trimmed V and J ends, which lost 6 bases and 4 bases, there was a span of 10 bases. CDR3 sequence reads: CASRPRGNQPQHF. CDR3 nucleotides: TGTGCCAGCAGGCCTCGGGGGAATCAGCCCCAGCATTTT.

The chain carries TRBV27 and TRBJ2-7, with D unclear. With 3 bases removed from V and 6 bases from J, the gap between germline ends came to 12 bases. Germline CDR1 MNHEY, CDR2 SMNVEV (reference sequence). This CDR3 has 13 residues. The CDR3 sequence is CASSLATTGEQYF. Written as DNA, the CDR3 is TGTGCCAGCAGTTTGGCTACGACTGGCGAGCAGTACTTC.

The chain is built from TRBV5-1 and TRBJ2-3, with 7 nucleotides matching TRBD1. CDR1 SGHRS and CDR2 YFSETQ come from the germline V gene. This CDR3 is 16 amino acids long. Losses at the gene ends were 0 bases for V and 0 bases for J; bases not matched to a gene: 4. The CDR3 is CASSLDRGTSTDTQYF. Written as DNA, the CDR3 is TGCGCCAGCAGCTTGGACAGGGGTACTAGCACAGATACGCAGTATTTT.

The chain uses TRBV7-8 and TRBJ1-3, with 9 bases aligning to TRBD1. The CDR3 consists of 18 residues. Germline CDR1 and CDR2: SGHVS and FQNEAQ. J gave up 2 bases and V 1 base, and 9 bases lay outside the gene matches. The CDR3 DNA is TGTGCCAGCAGCTTAGTTCCCCCACAGGGGGCGACTGGAAACACCATATATTTT. Amino acids: CASSLVPPQGATGNTIYF.

The chain uses TRBV6-1 and TRBJ1-3; the D gene is possibly TRBD1 (5 bases). V lost 7 bases, J lost 4 bases, and 14 bases lay in between. The CDR3 is 14 residues long. The germline gives CDR1 MNHNS, CDR2 SASEGT. The CDR3 sequence: CASTDSRTGNTIYF. The CDR3 DNA reads TGTGCCAGCACCGATTCGAGGACAGGAAACACCATATATTTT.

The chain combines TRBV9 with TRBJ2-1; 9 bases are a match to TRBD2. Trimming took 4 bases from V and 4 from J; bases not matched to a gene: 15. CDR1 is SGDLS, CDR2 YYNGEE, per germline. The CDR3 extends over 18 amino acids. CDR3 in amino acids: CASSSPGQREAVYNEQFF. DNA for the CDR3: TGTGCCAGCAGCTCCCCGGGCCAGCGGGAGGCTGTGTACAATGAGCAGTTCTTC.

The rearrangement uses TRBV7-9 and TRBJ1-6, with D unresolved. The germline gives CDR1 SEHNR, CDR2 FQNEAQ (reference sequence). This CDR3 is 16 amino acids long. The germline V and J ends were trimmed by 4 bases and 4 bases, with 14 bases remaining between them. The CDR3 region is CASSSRTGGYNSPLHF. The CDR3 nucleotides are TGTGCCAGCAGCTCTCGGACGGGCGGGTATAATTCACCCCTCCACTTT.

The CDR3, as DNA: TGTGCCAGCAGTGGTCAGATCACCAACACTGAAGCTTTCTTT. Protein product: CASSGQITNTEAFF. The chain recombines TRBV28 with TRBJ1-1; D not certain. Germline CDR1 and CDR2: MDHEN and SYDVKM. The CDR3 sequence is 14 residues long. The V end was cut by 5 bases, the J end by 2 bases, with 12 bases between. The complete variable domain, with remaining parts taken from reference TRBV28 and TRBJ1-1, reads DVKVTQSSRYLVKRTGEKVFLECVQDMDHENMFWYRQDPGLGLRLIYFSYDVKMKEKGDIPEGYSVSREKKERFSLILESASTNQTSMYLCASSGQITNTEAFFGQGTRLTVV.

This clone was counted only a few times. Here the CDR3 reads CASSRGTGGVRETQYF. The CDR3 nucleotides are TGTGCCAGCAGTCGAGGGACAGGCGGGGTAAGGGAGACCCAGTACTTC. The gene calls are TRBV28 and TRBJ2-5, with 8 positions matching TRBD1. The V segment lost 5 bases and the J segment 5 bases; nucleotides outside the gene matches: 13. The CDR3 contains 16 residues. In germline, CDR1 is MDHEN, CDR2 SYDVKM. Drawing the rest from reference TRBV28 and TRBJ2-5, the complete variable domain is DVKVTQSSRYLVKRTGEKVFLECVQDMDHENMFWYRQDPGLGLRLIYFSYDVKMKEKGDIPEGYSVSREKKERFSLILESASTNQTSMYLCASSRGTGGVRETQYFGPGTRLLVL.

This clone was seen a few times. The chain is built from TRBV6-5 and TRBJ1-1; tentatively, D is TRBD1 (6 bases). The CDR3 consists of 13 residues. Germline CDR1 MNHEY, CDR2 SVGAGI. V lost 6 bases and J 0 bases, leaving 8 bases between the germline ends. CDR3 coding DNA: TGTGCCAGCAGGGGGGCGGTGAACACTGAAGCTTTCTTT. It translates to CASRGAVNTEAFF.

This chain links TRBV4-1 with TRBJ1-4, with a tentative D call TRBD1 (5 bases). CDR1 is MGHRA, CDR2 YSYEKL, per germline. This CDR3 contains 15 residues. The V and J ends lost 4 bases and 2 bases respectively, with 11 bases between them. CDR3: CASSRHRNTNEKLFF. CDR3 nucleotides: TGCGCCAGCAGCCGCCACAGGAATACTAATGAAAAACTGTTTTTT.

The chain carries TRBV2 and TRBJ2-2, with 9 nucleotides matching TRBD1. Germline CDR1 is SNHLY and CDR2 is FYNNEI. V lost 2 bases and J lost 6; bases outside the gene matches: 7. The CDR3 covers 16 residues. The CDR3: CASSEWGQGFPGELFF. CDR3 bases: TGTGCCAGCAGTGAATGGGGACAGGGTTTCCCCGGGGAGCTGTTTTTT.

V and J are TRBV29-1 and TRBJ2-3; 8 bases agree with TRBD2. Germline V gene data show CDR1 as SQVTM and CDR2 as ANQGSEA. This CDR3 spans 14 amino acids. Unmatched junction bases numbered 9, after V lost 5 bases and J lost 5 bases. The CDR3 bases are TGCAGCGTTATGGCGGGAGGAGAGCAAGATACGCAGTATTTT. Protein product: CSVMAGGEQDTQYF.

The chain combines TRBV7-9 with TRBJ1-1, with D tentatively TRBD1 (5 bases). The V and J ends lost 5 bases and 14 bases respectively, with 15 bases between them. CDR3 length: 11 residues. Germline V gene sequence: CDR1 SEHNR, CDR2 FQNEAQ (reference sequence). In DNA form, the CDR3 reads TGTGCCAGCAGCACGGGGGACCATCTCTTCTTT. Amino acid sequence: CASSTGDHLFF.

The rearrangement joins TRBV28 to TRBJ1-5, with D perhaps matching TRBD1 (6 bases). Trimming removed 6 bases from V and 3 bases from J, with 15 bases in between. Germline CDR1 and CDR2: MDHEN and SYDVKM. The CDR3 spans 15 residues. CDR3 residues: CASRSQQGFNQPQHF. The CDR3 DNA reads TGTGCCAGCAGATCACAACAGGGCTTCAATCAGCCCCAGCATTTT.